A single T cell receptor (beta chain) is shown here with its context. These data come from a study of shared clonotypes between healthy human individuals. The CDR3 covers 15 residues. Trimming stripped 0 bases from V and 1 base from J, with 10 bases between. Germline CDR1 reads SGHNT; CDR2 reads YYREEE (reference sequence). Naive CD8 isolation took CD45RO-negative cells positively selected for CCR7 and excluded terminally differentiated effector memory CD45RA+ cells. Only in-frame clones appear in the TCRdb table, and some are missing; sequencing was by immunoSEQ multiplex PCR. The table records over 800,000 clones, 85% to 95% of them present only once.

Source material: naive CD8+ T cells sorted from blood. The V gene is TRBV5-4, the J gene TRBJ1-1, with D possibly matching TRBD1 (6 bases). This clonotype originated in a man aged 25-45 years in good health. DNA of the CDR3: TGTGCCAGCAGCTTGGAGGCAGGGGCGAACACTGAAGCTTTCTTT. Amino acid sequence: CASSLEAGANTEAFF.